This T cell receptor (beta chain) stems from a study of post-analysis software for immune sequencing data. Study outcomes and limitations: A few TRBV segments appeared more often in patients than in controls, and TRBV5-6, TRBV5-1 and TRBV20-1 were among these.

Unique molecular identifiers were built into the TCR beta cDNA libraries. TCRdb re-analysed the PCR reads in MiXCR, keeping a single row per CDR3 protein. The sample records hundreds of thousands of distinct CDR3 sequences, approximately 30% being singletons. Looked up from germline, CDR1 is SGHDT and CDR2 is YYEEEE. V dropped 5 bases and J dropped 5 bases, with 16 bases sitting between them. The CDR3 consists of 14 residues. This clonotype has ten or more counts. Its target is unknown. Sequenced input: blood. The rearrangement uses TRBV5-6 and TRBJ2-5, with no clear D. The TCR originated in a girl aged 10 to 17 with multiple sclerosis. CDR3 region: CASSSDLGWETQYF. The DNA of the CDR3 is TGTGCCAGCAGTTCGGACCTCGGGTGGGAGACCCAGTACTTC. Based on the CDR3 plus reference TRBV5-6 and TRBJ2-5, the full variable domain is DAGVTQSPTHLIKTRGQQVTLRCSPKSGHDTVSWYQQALGQGPQFIFQYYEEEERQRGNFPDRFSGHQFPNYSSELNVNALLLGDSALYLCASSSDLGWETQYFGPGTRLLVL.